Described below is a single TCR beta chain sequence and its context. Its specificity is not known. The study ran the assay at deep level. How the authors handled the data: ImmunoSEQ yielded junction-only sequences lacking quality scores, so filtering differed. Generated by immunoSEQ multiplex PCR, the TCRdb table keeps only in-frame clones and is missing some. V and J calls and clone size come straight from that table; D and trimming were deduced from the DNA. The table includes some 2.1 million clones, roughly 95% detected once. This sample stems from a study of shared clonotypes between healthy human individuals. Germline assignment: CDR1 SGHAT and CDR2 FQNNGV. The CDR3 extends over 14 amino acids. Trimming took off 2 bases at V and 5 bases at J, with 12 bases between the two ends. Overall study results and limits: Exclusively blood specimens were collected; tissue repertoires likely differ. Sharing across four donors was highest in naive CD4 (approximately 5%) and lowest in memory CD8 (roughly 0.4%).

What was sequenced was naive CD4+ T cells sorted from blood. The sample's subset: CD45RA+ positively selected. V is TRBV11-2 and J is TRBJ1-2; maybe TRBD1 (5 bases). The sequence was obtained from a man younger than 35 in good health. The CDR3, as DNA: TGTGCCAGCAGCTTAAGCGACGGACAATATGGCTACACCTTC. Translating gives CASSLSDGQYGYTF.